This T cell receptor (beta chain) was identified during a study of cytomegalovirus exposure and HLA in healthy donors. The method was immunoSEQ multiplex PCR; TCRdb's version includes in-frame clones alone and lacks a portion of them. This table has under 200,000 clones, 91% appearing once. The clonotype was recovered from a woman in her late teens or twenties in good health and CMV-seropositive. Sample: PBMCs.

The CDR3 region is CASSSNRAGEAFF. In nucleotides, the CDR3 is TGTGCCAGTAGTTCAAACAGGGCGGGTGAAGCTTTCTTT. The rearrangement uses TRBV19 and TRBJ1-1, with D perhaps matching TRBD1 (6 bases). There are 13 residues in the CDR3. V lost 5 bases and J 7 bases, leaving 14 bases between the germline ends. From germline, CDR1 is LNHDA and CDR2 SQIVND (reference sequence).